This T cell receptor (beta chain) was profiled in a study of blood T cell repertoires in COVID-19. Looking at the study overall: Recovery meant two consecutive negative NP/OP PCR tests, professional clearance, or resolved symptoms. The origin of the acute and convalescent COVID-19 samples was the United States, Italy and Spain.

Produced via immunoSEQ multiplex PCR; TCRdb's table is partial and in-frame only. The repertoire holds 350,000 to 400,000 clones, with 80% to 90% as singletons. The sample comprised PBMCs or T cells enriched from blood (not recorded which). The clonotype was recovered from a middle-aged man in a cohort exposed to, infected with or recovered from COVID-19 (not recorded which).

CDR3 residues: CASKRDRGPTETQYF. DNA of the CDR3: TGTGCCAGCAAAAGGGACAGGGGGCCAACGGAGACCCAGTACTTC. This sequence joins TRBV2 and TRBJ2-5; 12 bases fit TRBD1. CDR1 and CDR2 from the germline V gene are SNHLY and FYNNEI. V was pared by 7 bases and J by 5 bases, with 8 bases of the junction left unmatched. This CDR3 comprises 15 residues.